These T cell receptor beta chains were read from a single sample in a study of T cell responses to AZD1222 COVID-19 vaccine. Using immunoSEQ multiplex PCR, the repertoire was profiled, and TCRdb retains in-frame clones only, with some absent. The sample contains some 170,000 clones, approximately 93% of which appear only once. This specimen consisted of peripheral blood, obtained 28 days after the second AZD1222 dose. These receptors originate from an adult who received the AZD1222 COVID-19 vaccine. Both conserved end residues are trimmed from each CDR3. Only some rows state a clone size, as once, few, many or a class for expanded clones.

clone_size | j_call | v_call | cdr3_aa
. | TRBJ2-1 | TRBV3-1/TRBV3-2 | ASSQEGLIYNEQF
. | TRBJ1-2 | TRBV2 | ASSERDGYT
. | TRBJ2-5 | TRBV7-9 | ASSSAGGSETQY
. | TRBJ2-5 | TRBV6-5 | ASSPTPQETQY
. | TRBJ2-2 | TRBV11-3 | ASSWDPNTGELF
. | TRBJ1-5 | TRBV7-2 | ASSLGGQHNQPQH
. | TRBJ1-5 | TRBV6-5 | ASSLPPAQH
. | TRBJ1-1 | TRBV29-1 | SVVGGNTNTEAF
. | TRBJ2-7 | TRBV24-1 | ATGGPGEQY
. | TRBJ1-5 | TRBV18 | ASSPGGGRVNYQPQH
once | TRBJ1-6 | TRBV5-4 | ASSLDRDYNSPLH
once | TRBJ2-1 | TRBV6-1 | ASSEALLEQRYNEQF
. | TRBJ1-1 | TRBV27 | ASRRTGNTEAF
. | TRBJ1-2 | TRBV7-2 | ASSSSRGSLWGYT
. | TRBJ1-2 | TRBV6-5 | ASSTRTGTGRGYT
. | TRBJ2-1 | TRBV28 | ASSLVAGRNEQF
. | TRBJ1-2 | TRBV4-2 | ASSQVGPFEVGYT
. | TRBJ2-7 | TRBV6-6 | ASTRGVSYEQY
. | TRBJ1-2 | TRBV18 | ASSLRGQEVYGYT
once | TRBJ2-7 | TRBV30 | AWSVLSHEQY
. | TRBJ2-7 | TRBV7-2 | ASSARTGNYEQY
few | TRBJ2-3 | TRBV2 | ASSGVDRASTDTQY
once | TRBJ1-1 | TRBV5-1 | ASSLGGGRTEAF
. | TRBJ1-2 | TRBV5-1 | ASSLTGEGNYGYT
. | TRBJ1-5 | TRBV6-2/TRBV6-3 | ASSLLGLPQPQH
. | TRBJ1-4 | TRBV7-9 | ASSPRGTEDEKLF
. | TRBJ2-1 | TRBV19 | ASSPLQPPSSYNEQF
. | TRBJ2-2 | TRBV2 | ASSPTGTGLRELF
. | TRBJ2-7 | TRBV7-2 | ASTRSGLGYEQY
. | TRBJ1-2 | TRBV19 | ASTNSGAATNYGYT
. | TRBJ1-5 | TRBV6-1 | ASSEAMDRINQPQH
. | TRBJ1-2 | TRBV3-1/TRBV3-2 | ASSQSPGTGYGYT
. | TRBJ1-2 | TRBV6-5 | ACLGAGKGYT
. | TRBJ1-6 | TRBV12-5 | ASGLGQGFTYNSPLH
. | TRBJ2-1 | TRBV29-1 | SGDTGVNEQF
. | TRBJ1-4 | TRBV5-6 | ASSLELSQELF
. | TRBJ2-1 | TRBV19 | ASSTRGPGLARNEQF
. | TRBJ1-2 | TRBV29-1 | SVDDRGRGT
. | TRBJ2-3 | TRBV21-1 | ASSGDRLSTDTQY
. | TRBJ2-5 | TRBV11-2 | ASSAPTVDRGHWQETQY
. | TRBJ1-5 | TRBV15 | ATSRVGRLGDSNQPQH
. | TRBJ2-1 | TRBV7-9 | ASSLQVGGPYNEQF
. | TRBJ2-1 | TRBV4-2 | ASSQGTLDYNEQF
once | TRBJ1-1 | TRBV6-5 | ASSPTGREVGTF
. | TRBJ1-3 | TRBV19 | ATGVTGGPGNTIY
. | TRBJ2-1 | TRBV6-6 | ASSYSGLGDNEQF
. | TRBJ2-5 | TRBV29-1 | SVEGGMENQETQY
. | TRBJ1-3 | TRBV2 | ASSATLGVSSGNTIY
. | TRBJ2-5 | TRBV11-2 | ASSRRGGIETQY
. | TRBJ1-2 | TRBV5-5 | ASSPQAGYTNYGYT
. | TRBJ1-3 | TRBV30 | AWTIGPGAGNTIY
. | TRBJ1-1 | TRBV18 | ASSPGSRRIGTEAF
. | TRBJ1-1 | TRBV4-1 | ASSQVNTEAF
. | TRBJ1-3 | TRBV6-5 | ASSYSGTENTIY
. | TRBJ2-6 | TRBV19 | ASSITGSGANVLT
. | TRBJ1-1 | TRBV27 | ASTPLTGGMGTEAF
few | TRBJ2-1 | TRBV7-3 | ASSPQGQGLVNEQF
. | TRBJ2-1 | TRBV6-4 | ASSKIAGVYEQF
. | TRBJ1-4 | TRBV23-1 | ASSIRVGFATNEKLF